Listed here is a single T cell receptor beta chain. Its antigen remains unidentified. The data originate from a study of a mutant IDH1 vaccine in newly diagnosed glioma. Whole-study findings and limits: Shifts in the top peripheral T cell clonotypes seemed unrelated to pseudoprogression.

Profiling relied on immunoSEQ multiplex PCR, and the TCRdb table lists in-frame clones only, not all of them. The table includes tens of thousands of clones, around 74% detected once. This CDR3 has 15 residues. Germline-derived CDR1 and CDR2 are SGDLS and YYNGEE. V lost 3 bases, J lost 0 bases, and 4 bases stayed unmatched. Time point defined: week 23, last vaccination. The study gave 300 ug of mutant IDH1 20-mer peptide per vaccine dose, with topical imiquimod. The clonotype was recovered from a man between 45 and 60 years old with glioma. Here the sequenced sample was PBMCs, taken from a glioma patient whose treatment included an IDH1 peptide vaccine. The V and J genes are TRBV9 and TRBJ1-1; TRBD1 matches 8 bases. The CDR3 spells CASSAHRGVNTEAFF. The CDR3 DNA reads as TGTGCCAGCAGCGCCCACAGGGGGGTGAACACTGAAGCTTTCTTT.